This T cell receptor beta chain was recorded in a study of a mutant IDH1 vaccine in newly diagnosed glioma. Study-wide background: Patients began vaccination 4-6 weeks after radiotherapy alone, or with temozolomide cycles. The treated population exhibited a male proportion of around 62%, a female proportion of around 38%, and a mean age of around 40 years.

Per germline, CDR1 ENHRY and CDR2 SYGVKD. V was pared by 8 bases and J by 4 bases, with 8 bases between. The CDR3 has 11 amino acids. As concerns this clone: The antigen is not known.

The repertoire was sequenced with immunoSEQ multiplex PCR; TCRdb's copy has only in-frame clones and lacks some. The sample records tens of thousands of clones, around 80% being singletons. Time point indicated: week 35, safety follow-up. Mutant IDH1 20-mer peptide, at 300 ug, made up each vaccine dose, with topical imiquimod. New WHO grade 3 or 4 IDH1-mutant, ATRX-lost astrocytomas were present in all donors. The rearrangement links TRBV10-3 to TRBJ1-1; D is unclear. The material sequenced was PBMCs, taken from a glioma patient whose treatment included an IDH1 peptide vaccine. The source of this sequence is a middle-aged man with glioma. Some clones in this sample may be carry-over from other donors' samples. CDR3 sequence reads: CAIGVLTEAFF. As DNA, the CDR3 is TGTGCCATCGGGGTTCTCACTGAAGCTTTCTTT.